This TCR beta chain was sequenced in a study of blood T cell repertoires in COVID-19. On the study more broadly: Acute and convalescent COVID-19 specimens originated in the United States, Italy and Spain.

Original processing methods: Reference gene primer amplification yielded estimated nucleated cell counts. The repertoire was sequenced with immunoSEQ multiplex PCR; TCRdb's copy has only in-frame clones and lacks some. V and J calls and clone size are those listed in that table; D and trimming were worked out from the DNA. The sample lists fewer than 250,000 clones, 86% occurring once. Germline values: CDR1 SGHRS, CDR2 YFSETQ. The CDR3 extends over 15 amino acids. The germline V and J ends were trimmed by 0 bases and 0 bases, with 9 bases remaining between them. The sequenced sample consisted of peripheral blood. The chain recombines TRBV5-1 with TRBJ1-1; TRBD1 might be the D (6 bases). The source is a woman aged 70-85 years with acute or convalescent COVID-19. The CDR3: CASSLETGLNTEAFF. CDR3 nucleotide sequence: TGCGCCAGCAGCTTGGAGACAGGACTGAACACTGAAGCTTTCTTT.